The 29 T cell receptor beta chains reported below all come from one sample, sequenced in a study of PD-L1 blockade in urothelial cancer. Time point indicated: pretreatment peripheral blood. Here immunoSEQ multiplex PCR was the method, and the copy in TCRdb shows in-frame clones only, minus some. Of roughly 95,000 clones in the sample, about nine tenths were seen once. The sequencing used PBMCs, collected around atezolizumab (anti-PD-L1) treatment. All receptors come from a man in his 60s with urothelial cancer.

The chain combines TRBV7-9 with TRBJ2-7, with a tentative D call TRBD1 (5 bases). The CDR3 sequence is 16 residues long. Deletions cut 1 base from V and 0 bases from J, with 13 bases between. Germline V gene sequence: CDR1 SEHNR, CDR2 FQNEAQ (reference sequence). The chain's CDR3 is CASSLVETDSSYEQYF. The CDR3 DNA follows: TGTGCCAGCAGCTTAGTCGAGACTGACAGCTCCTACGAGCAGTACTTC.

The chain is built from TRBV7-9 and TRBJ1-1; 8 positions agree with TRBD1. J was trimmed by 6 bases and V by 7 bases; bases with no gene match: 10. Per the germline V gene, CDR1 is SEHNR and CDR2 is FQNEAQ (reference sequence). This CDR3 has 14 amino acids. The CDR3 loop is CASKRGQGISEAFF. CDR3 DNA sequence: TGTGCCAGCAAGCGAGGACAGGGAATATCTGAAGCTTTCTTT.

The chain carries TRBV7-9 and TRBJ2-5; 12 nucleotides align to TRBD2. CDR1 and CDR2 (germline): SEHNR, FQNEAQ (reference sequence). The CDR3 loop spans 15 amino acids. J lost 5 bases, V lost 1 base, and 2 bases had no gene match. For the CDR3, the DNA is TGTGCCAGCAGCTTAGGGACTAGCGGGAAGGAGACCCAGTACTTC. The encoded protein is CASSLGTSGKETQYF. Variable domain in full (rest from reference TRBV7-9 and TRBJ2-5): DTGVSQNPRHKITKRGQNVTFRCDPISEHNRLYWYRQTLGQGPEFLTYFQNEAQLEKSRLLSDRFSAERPKGSFSTLEIQRTEQGDSAMYLCASSLGTSGKETQYFGPGTRLLVL.

The rearrangement joins TRBV19 to TRBJ1-2; 8 bases fit TRBD1. V gave up 8 bases and J gave up 4 bases; unmatched junction bases: 6. The CDR3 runs to 13 residues. The V gene's germline CDR1 is LNHDA and CDR2 SQIVND (reference sequence). CDR3 in DNA: TGTGCCAGTGGACCGGACAGGGCCTATGGCTACACCTTC. Protein sequence: CASGPDRAYGYTF.

J is TRBJ1-1 and V is TRBV7-9, with D unclear. Trimming took off 0 bases at V and 0 bases at J, with 8 bases between the two ends. This CDR3 spans 15 amino acids. Germline-derived CDR1 and CDR2 are SEHNR and FQNEAQ (reference sequence). The CDR3 loop is CASSLAPVMNTEAFF. CDR3 DNA: TGTGCCAGCAGCTTAGCCCCAGTCATGAACACTGAAGCTTTCTTT.

The chain uses TRBV5-1 and TRBJ1-4; 9 bases agree with TRBD1. Germline assignment: CDR1 SGHRS and CDR2 YFSETQ. V trimming: 4 bases; J trimming: 3 bases; junction bases outside the gene matches: 7. The CDR3 has 16 amino acids. The CDR3 DNA follows: TGCGCCAGCAGCGGGGGGACAGGGCCCCCTAATGAAAAACTGTTTTTT. Translation gives CASSGGTGPPNEKLFF.

This clone was picked up one time. V gene TRBV2 combines with J gene TRBJ2-7, with 11 bases that match TRBD2. The CDR3 is made up of 15 amino acids. Germline-derived CDR1 and CDR2 are SNHLY and FYNNEI. Trimming removed 4 bases from V and 3 bases from J; junction bases left unmatched: 5. CDR3 nucleotides: TGTGCCAGCAGTGCACTAGCGGGAGCGTACTACGAGCAGTACTTC. This translates into CASSALAGAYYEQYF.

The chain recombines TRBV6-1 with TRBJ1-1; a possible D gene is TRBD1 (5 bases). The CDR3 has 13 residues. The V end lost 6 bases, the J end lost 0 bases, and 8 bases lay between the germline ends. The germline V gene encodes CDR1 MNHNS and CDR2 SASEGT. The chain's CDR3 is CASRDNMNTEAFF. For the CDR3, the DNA is TGTGCCAGCAGGGACAACATGAACACTGAAGCTTTCTTT.

V gene TRBV19 combines with J gene TRBJ2-5; D is possibly TRBD1 (6 bases). From germline, CDR1 is LNHDA and CDR2 SQIVND (reference sequence). The V end was cut by 5 bases, the J end by 4 bases, with 17 bases between. The CDR3 spans 15 residues. This CDR3 reads CASSSTRGAGETQYF. The CDR3 coding sequence is TGTGCCAGTAGTTCCACCAGGGGTGCGGGAGAGACCCAGTACTTC.

J is TRBJ1-3 and V is TRBV5-8; 9 bases are shared with TRBD1. The CDR3 loop spans 14 amino acids. V was clipped by 3 bases and J by 10 bases; unmatched bases: 8. Germline V gives CDR1 SGHTS, CDR2 YDEGEE. The CDR3 DNA reads as TGTGCCAGCAGCTGGGGGACAGGGCCAACTACCATATATTTT. This translates into CASSWGTGPTTIYF.

The gene calls are TRBV6-5 and TRBJ1-1; 9 nucleotides align to TRBD1. The germline V gene encodes CDR1 MNHEY and CDR2 SVGAGI. The junction had 8 bases not matched to a gene; V was cut back by 8 bases and J by 4 bases. This CDR3 comprises 14 residues. The CDR3 is CASGGQGSFTEAFF. The CDR3 nucleotides read TGTGCCAGCGGCGGACAGGGGAGTTTCACTGAAGCTTTCTTT.

The chain carries TRBV5-1 and TRBJ2-1; D perhaps matches TRBD1 (6 bases). V lost 4 bases and J 7 bases, leaving 9 bases between the germline ends. This CDR3 spans 12 amino acids. CDR1 is SGHRS, CDR2 YFSETQ, per germline. The CDR3, as DNA: TGCGCCAGCAGCCTCCAGGGGAATGAGCAGTTCTTC. Amino acids: CASSLQGNEQFF.

The genes are TRBV28 and TRBJ2-7; D may be TRBD2 (6 bases). V lost 7 bases and J lost 4, with 14 bases in between. This CDR3 spans 13 amino acids. CDR1 is MDHEN, CDR2 SYDVKM, per germline. This CDR3 is CASTPGGIYEQYF. As DNA, the CDR3 is TGTGCCAGCACCCCTGGGGGGATTTACGAGCAGTACTTC.

The rearrangement links TRBV11-2 to TRBJ2-7, with 10 positions matching TRBD1. J gave up 0 bases and V 6 bases, and 2 bases lay outside the gene matches. Germline V gene data show CDR1 as SGHAT and CDR2 as FQNNGV. This CDR3 is built from 14 residues. The CDR3 is CASRTGGGSYEQYF. CDR3 DNA sequence: TGTGCCAGCAGGACAGGGGGCGGCTCCTACGAGCAGTACTTC.

The chain recombines TRBV28 with TRBJ2-3, with a possible D match to TRBD2 (5 bases). Germline CDR1 reads MDHEN; CDR2 reads SYDVKM. Trimming stripped 7 bases from V and 4 bases from J, with 12 bases between. The CDR3 consists of 13 residues. CDR3 DNA sequence: TGTGCCAGCAAGGTGGGAGTGGCAGATACGCAGTATTTT. Encoded protein: CASKVGVADTQYF.

This clone showed up just once. This chain connects TRBV10-2 to TRBJ2-7, with 8 bases aligning to TRBD1. The V segment lost 6 bases and the J segment 3 bases; nucleotides outside the gene matches: 10. Per the germline V gene, CDR1 is WSHSY and CDR2 is SAAADI. The CDR3 is made up of 15 amino acids. The CDR3 bases are TGCGCCAGCAGGACCCAGGGGGCGAAGGGCTACGAGCAGTACTTC. Translating it yields CASRTQGAKGYEQYF.

J is TRBJ2-1 and V is TRBV7-9; TRBD2 aligns across 10 bases. With 4 bases clipped from V and 7 bases from J, the junction kept 13 bases outside the gene matches. The germline V gene has CDR1 SEHNR and CDR2 FQNEAQ (reference sequence). This CDR3 is built from 17 residues. CDR3 sequence (DNA): TGTGCCAGCAGCTCCCAGGGATGGGCTAGCGGGAGAAATGAGCAGTTCTTC. It codes for CASSSQGWASGRNEQFF.

J is TRBJ2-2 and V is TRBV7-2; 7 positions match TRBD1. This CDR3 has 16 residues. The V segment lost 5 bases and the J segment 4 bases; nucleotides outside the gene matches: 10. The germline V gene has CDR1 SGHTA and CDR2 FQGNSA. DNA for the CDR3: TGTGCCAGCAGCCCCTGGACAGGATCGGCCACCGGGGAGCTGTTTTTT. It translates to CASSPWTGSATGELFF. The whole variable domain, remainder taken from reference TRBV7-2 and TRBJ2-2, is GAGVSQSPSNKVTEKGKDVELRCDPISGHTALYWYRQSLGQGLEFLIYFQGNSAPDKSGLPSDRFSAERTGGSVSTLTIQRTQQEDSAVYLCASSPWTGSATGELFFGEGSRLTVL.

V is TRBV4-1 and J is TRBJ2-6; D gene ambiguous. CDR3 size: 16 residues. Germline CDR1 MGHRA, CDR2 YSYEKL. The germline V and J ends were trimmed by 2 bases and 2 bases, with 10 bases remaining between them. The CDR3, as DNA: TGCGCCAGCAGCCAATTACTTACGGCTGGGGCCAACGTCCTGACTTTC. Protein product: CASSQLLTAGANVLTF.

The genes are TRBV9 and TRBJ2-1; 10 positions agree with TRBD2. This CDR3 is built from 19 residues. Germline assignment: CDR1 SGDLS and CDR2 YYNGEE. Germline trimming cut 0 bases from V and 1 base from J; bases unmatched to any gene: 10. The CDR3 reads CASSVGVGTSVYSYNEQFF. CDR3 DNA: TGTGCCAGCAGCGTAGGTGTCGGGACTAGCGTCTATTCCTACAATGAGCAGTTCTTC.

The V gene is TRBV11-3, the J gene TRBJ2-1; no clear D gene. There are 12 residues in the CDR3. Germline CDR1 and CDR2: SGHNT and YENEEA. With 0 bases removed from V and 11 bases from J, the gap between germline ends came to 8 bases. The CDR3 nucleotides are TGTGCCAGCAGCTTAGAGGGCCAGCAGCAGTTCTTC. It translates to CASSLEGQQQFF.

The chain carries TRBV5-4 and TRBJ1-6; 7 bases align to TRBD1. V was clipped by 4 bases and J by 7 bases; unmatched bases: 2. This CDR3 has 13 amino acids. Germline CDR1 and CDR2: SGHNT and YYREEE (reference sequence). The CDR3 nucleotides read TGTGCCAGCAGCCGGGACAGCAATTCACCCCTCCACTTT. Protein: CASSRDSNSPLHF.

The chain carries TRBV6-1 and TRBJ2-1; 7 nucleotides match TRBD1. CDR1 is MNHNS and CDR2 is SASEGT in the germline V gene. The CDR3 extends over 18 amino acids. V gave up 1 base and J gave up 3 bases; unmatched junction bases: 12. The CDR3 spells CASSEGQGISPHYNEQFF. CDR3 coding DNA: TGTGCCAGCAGTGAAGGACAGGGTATTAGCCCCCACTACAATGAGCAGTTCTTC.

This clone was seen only a few times. The gene calls are TRBV30 and TRBJ1-3; 9 positions match TRBD1. The CDR3 has 15 amino acids. Germline CDR1 is GTSNPN and CDR2 is SVGIG (reference sequence). Germline trimming cut 1 base from V and 5 bases from J; bases unmatched to any gene: 6. The CDR3 DNA reads TGTGCCTGGAGTGACGAGGGGACAGGGAGAAACACCATATATTTT. This gives the protein CAWSDEGTGRNTIYF.

The chain links TRBV18 to TRBJ2-7, with TRBD2 as a possible D gene (6 bases). Germline V gives CDR1 KGHSH, CDR2 LQKENI. The CDR3 is 12 amino acids. The germline V and J ends were trimmed by 6 bases and 3 bases, with 9 bases remaining between them. The CDR3 is CASSPGDYEQYF. The CDR3 DNA reads as TGTGCCAGCTCGCCGGGGGACTACGAGCAGTACTTC. The variable domain in full, with the rest retrieved from reference TRBV18 and TRBJ2-7, is NAGVMQNPRHLVRRRGQEARLRCSPMKGHSHVYWYRQLPEEGLKFMVYLQKENIIDESGMPKERFSAEFPKEGPSILRIQQVVRGDSAAYFCASSPGDYEQYFGPGTRLTVT.

The chain joins TRBV11-2 to TRBJ1-5; a possible D gene is TRBD1 (5 bases). The V gene lost 3 bases and the J gene lost 4 bases, with 10 bases spanning the gap. This CDR3 has 14 amino acids. Germline CDR1 is SGHAT and CDR2 is FQNNGV. The CDR3 is CASSFAGTNQPQHF. The CDR3 coding sequence is TGTGCCAGCAGCTTTGCAGGGACTAATCAGCCCCAGCATTTT.

This chain links TRBV30 with TRBJ1-2; TRBD1 matches at 7 bases. Losses at the gene ends were 2 bases for V and 13 bases for J; bases not matched to a gene: 10. This CDR3 contains 12 residues. Looked up from germline, CDR1 is GTSNPN and CDR2 is SVGIG (reference sequence). The CDR3 protein is CAWSYLQGSCTF. As DNA, the CDR3 is TGTGCCTGGAGTTATTTACAGGGGTCATGCACCTTC.

The chain joins TRBV10-3 to TRBJ1-2; D remains ambiguous. The CDR3 is made up of 13 amino acids. V was shortened by 3 bases and J by 3 bases, with 8 bases between the two germline ends. The V gene's germline CDR1 is ENHRY and CDR2 SYGVKD. In DNA, the CDR3 is TGTGCCATCAGTGATGGAGGGTACTATGGCTACACCTTC. Encoded protein: CAISDGGYYGYTF.

CDR3 sequence reads: CASSPPSQVRNEQYF. CDR3 DNA: TGTGCCAGCTCACCACCCTCACAGGTGAGGAACGAGCAGTACTTC. V and J are TRBV18 and TRBJ2-7; D is perhaps TRBD1 (5 bases). The CDR3 totals 15 residues. V was trimmed by 0 bases and J by 5 bases, leaving 14 bases between them. The germline gives CDR1 KGHSH, CDR2 LQKENI.